What follows are 16 T cell receptor beta chains derived from one specimen sequenced in a study of regulatory T cells in long-lasting Graves disease. The time point: newly diagnosed GD, antithyroid drugs for less than 3 months. PBMCs were the source of the RNA used for TCR sequencing. CDR3 regions were amplified by Arm-PCR using iRepertoire HTBI primers to build TCR beta libraries. Each CDR3 protein is one row after TCRdb ran MiXCR on the multiplex PCR reads. The sample has 400,000 to 550,000 distinct CDR3 sequences, roughly 15% seen once; the top ten hold approximately 11%. These data also formed part of another study, on T cells in Graves' hyperthyroidism and ophthalmopathy.

The input for sequencing was peripheral blood mononuclear cells (PBMCs), taken at new diagnosis, from a patient treated with antithyroid drugs. The receptors were gathered from a woman in her twenties or thirties with Graves disease.

V is TRBV9 and J is TRBJ2-2; 9 positions match TRBD1. V shed 3 bases and J 4 bases; nucleotides not matched to a gene: 10. Germline lookup yields CDR1 SGDLS and CDR2 YYNGEE. The CDR3 totals 17 residues. DNA for the CDR3: TGTGCCAGCAGCGATAGTCGACAGGGGGAAGGCACCGGGGAGCTGTTTTTT. Its protein is CASSDSRQGEGTGELFF.

This clonotype has ten or more counts. The genes are TRBV11-2 and TRBJ1-5; 7 bases agree with TRBD1. This CDR3 spans 17 amino acids. V trimming: 1 base; J trimming: 2 bases; junction bases outside the gene matches: 8. The V gene's germline CDR1 is SGHAT and CDR2 FQNNGV. CDR3 in DNA: TGTGCCAGCAGCTTAGGACAGGGATTAGGTGGCAATCAGCCCCAGCATTTT. It codes for CASSLGQGLGGNQPQHF.

This clonotype has at least ten counts. The chain links TRBV3-1 to TRBJ2-7; D gene uncertain. Germline values: CDR1 LGHDT, CDR2 YNNKEL (reference sequence). This CDR3 has 12 residues. V was cut by 1 base and J by 3 bases, with 4 bases left in between. CDR3 nucleotides: TGTGCCAGCAGCCAAGCGGACTACGAGCAGTACTTC. It translates to CASSQADYEQYF.

The rearrangement uses TRBV11-2 and TRBJ2-7; perhaps TRBD2 as D (6 bases). In germline, CDR1 is SGHAT, CDR2 FQNNGV. CDR3 length equals 14 residues. V lost 9 bases and J 3 bases, leaving 18 bases between the germline ends. CDR3 DNA sequence: TGTGCCAGTACAAGAGGCGGGGCCCTCTACGAGCAGTACTTC. Protein sequence: CASTRGGALYEQYF.

This clonotype has more than one count but fewer than ten. This chain connects TRBV27 to TRBJ2-3; 12 bases map to TRBD2. This CDR3 is 17 amino acids long. V was clipped by 6 bases and J by 2 bases; unmatched bases: 9. Germline lookup yields CDR1 MNHEY and CDR2 SMNVEV (reference sequence). DNA for the CDR3: TGTGCCAGCAGGGGGGGGGGACTAGCGGGCCTCACAGATACGCAGTATTTT. Protein product: CASRGGGLAGLTDTQYF.

This clonotype was recorded many times. V and J are TRBV28 and TRBJ2-1; 7 bases align to TRBD2. CDR1 and CDR2 (germline): MDHEN, SYDVKM. The V segment lost 5 bases and the J segment 9 bases; nucleotides outside the gene matches: 7. This CDR3 is 13 amino acids long. Here the CDR3 reads CASSGSGGGEQFF. The CDR3 bases are TGTGCCAGCAGTGGATCGGGGGGAGGTGAGCAGTTCTTC.

This clonotype was seen a handful of times. A far larger clone differs by one base, so this is likely a read error. The genes are TRBV7-8 and TRBJ2-7; the D call may be TRBD1 or TRBD2 (5 bases each). From germline, CDR1 is SGHVS and CDR2 FQNEAQ. V was clipped by 4 bases and J by 11 bases, with 18 bases between them. This CDR3 region has 13 residues. CDR3 coding DNA: TGTGCCAGCAGCTCTAATCGGCCGGGACCGAAGTACTTC. Protein: CASSSNRPGPKYF.

This clonotype was recorded at least ten times. V usage is TRBV20-1 and J usage is TRBJ2-1, with 7 bases that match TRBD2. The V gene's germline CDR1 is DFQATT and CDR2 SNEGSKA (reference sequence). This CDR3 is built from 14 residues. J was trimmed by 9 bases and V by 5 bases; bases with no gene match: 13. The CDR3 reads CSAPGYGRSFEQFF. In DNA, the CDR3 is TGCAGTGCTCCCGGGTACGGGAGGTCTTTTGAGCAGTTCTTC.

This clonotype appeared a few times. The chain couples TRBV4-3 to TRBJ2-7; D is perhaps TRBD2 (5 bases). Germline CDR1 LGHNA, CDR2 YSLEER. The V end lost 0 bases, the J end lost 4 bases, and 7 bases lay between the germline ends. CDR3 length: 13 residues. The CDR3 is CASSQDSGYEQYF. DNA for the CDR3: TGCGCCAGCAGCCAAGACTCGGGGTACGAGCAGTACTTC.

This clonotype has just one count. A single base separates this from a much larger clone, so it may be a read error. This rearrangement joins TRBV5-1 to TRBJ1-5; weak D call: TRBD1 (5 bases). The CDR3 totals 15 residues. The V gene's germline CDR1 is SGHRS and CDR2 YFSETQ. The CDR3 region is CVSSLGDSRNQPQHF. The CDR3 DNA reads TGCGTCAGCAGCTTGGGGGACTCCCGTAATCAGCCCCAGCATTTT.

This clonotype has at least ten counts. The CDR3 nucleotides read TGTGCCAGCAGTTTCGGGACAGGGGGCAGTACGACTGAAGCTTTCTTT. The encoded protein is CASSFGTGGSTTEAFF. The rearrangement joins TRBV28 to TRBJ1-1, with 12 positions matching TRBD1. The germline V gene has CDR1 MDHEN and CDR2 SYDVKM. This CDR3 is built from 16 residues. V was clipped by 3 bases and J by 5 bases; unmatched bases: 7.

The rearrangement links TRBV6-2 or TRBV6-3 to TRBJ1-3, with D perhaps matching TRBD1 (5 bases). The V end was cut by 10 bases, the J end by 2 bases, with 18 bases between. Germline CDR1 reads MNHEY; CDR2 reads SVGEGT. The CDR3 consists of 15 residues. CDR3 region: CATGGADITGNTIYF. CDR3 sequence (DNA): TGTGCCACAGGTGGGGCGGACATAACTGGAAACACCATATATTTT.

This chain links TRBV19 with TRBJ2-3; D not certain. Germline V gives CDR1 LNHDA, CDR2 SQIVND (reference sequence). Trimming removed 1 base at V and 5 bases at J, with 4 bases between. The CDR3 is made up of 12 amino acids. CDR3: CASSIVRDTQYF. CDR3 bases: TGTGCCAGTAGTATAGTGCGAGATACGCAGTATTTT.

This chain uses TRBV18 with TRBJ2-1; 13 bases fit TRBD2. Trimming took 4 bases from V and 4 from J; bases not matched to a gene: 7. CDR1 KGHSH and CDR2 LQKENI come from the germline V gene. The CDR3 totals 17 residues. CDR3 amino acids: CASSRGLAGVGYNEQFF. The CDR3 DNA sequence: TGTGCCAGCTCACGCGGACTAGCGGGAGTAGGGTACAATGAGCAGTTCTTC.

This clonotype was observed many times. The chain combines TRBV29-1 with TRBJ2-7, with D maybe TRBD2 (6 bases). V was pared by 6 bases and J by 0 bases, with 15 bases between. The CDR3 spans 14 residues. The germline CDR1 and CDR2 sequences are SQVTM and ANQGSEA. The CDR3 sequence: CSVSRDSSSYEQYF. CDR3 nucleotides: TGCAGCGTCTCCCGGGACTCCAGCTCCTACGAGCAGTACTTC.

This clonotype was recorded at least ten times. V usage is TRBV28 and J usage is TRBJ1-1; possible D gene TRBD1, 5 bases. CDR1 MDHEN and CDR2 SYDVKM come from the germline V gene. V was clipped by 6 bases and J by 2 bases, with 13 bases between them. The CDR3 is 14 amino acids. The CDR3 DNA reads TGTGCCAGCAGCAACACAGGTGCTAACACTGAAGCTTTCTTT. It encodes CASSNTGANTEAFF. The full variable domain, completed using reference TRBV28 and TRBJ1-1, is DVKVTQSSRYLVKRTGEKVFLECVQDMDHENMFWYRQDPGLGLRLIYFSYDVKMKEKGDIPEGYSVSREKKERFSLILESASTNQTSMYLCASSNTGANTEAFFGQGTRLTVV.